This is a list of T cell receptor beta chains from one sample in a study of CD8 T cells in Susac syndrome. TCRdb reanalysed the immunoSEQ multiplex PCR reads using MiXCR and keeps one entry per CDR3 protein. The repertoire holds around 150,000 distinct CDR3 sequences, with over 85% as singletons. Sequencing was performed on CD8+ T cells from PBMCs. These receptors came from a human donor in good health. CDR3s include the opening cysteine and the closing phenylalanine or tryptophan. Fields, in order: V gene, D gene, J gene, CDR3 protein, CDR3 DNA. A D gene is named only where the DNA matches it firmly.

V gene: TRBV9; D gene: TRBD1; J gene: TRBJ2-7; CDR3 protein: CASSVAPDRGHEQYF; CDR3 DNA: TGTGCCAGCAGCGTAGCCCCAGACAGGGGCCACGAGCAGTACTTC
V gene: TRBV6-6; D gene: TRBD1; J gene: TRBJ2-5; CDR3 protein: CASSYGQGAQYF; CDR3 DNA: TGTGCCAGCAGTTATGGGCAGGGGGCCCAGTACTTC
V gene: TRBV4-2; D gene: -; J gene: TRBJ2-1; CDR3 protein: CASSAVRATYNEQFF; CDR3 DNA: TGTGCCAGCAGCGCGGTGCGGGCGACCTACAATGAGCAGTTCTTC
V gene: TRBV9; D gene: TRBD1; J gene: TRBJ1-2; CDR3 protein: CASSDWTGTEGYTF; CDR3 DNA: TGTGCCAGCAGCGATTGGACAGGGACTGAGGGCTACACCTTC
V gene: TRBV15; D gene: TRBD1; J gene: TRBJ2-7; CDR3 protein: CATSRDRSGDRGRYEQYF; CDR3 DNA: TGTGCCACCAGCAGAGATCGATCAGGGGACAGGGGACGGTACGAGCAGTACTTC
V gene: TRBV2; D gene: -; J gene: TRBJ2-7; CDR3 protein: CATLPARAGELGEQYF; CDR3 DNA: TGTGCCACCCTACCAGCGAGGGCAGGTGAATTGGGGGAGCAGTACTTC
V gene: TRBV27; D gene: -; J gene: TRBJ2-7; CDR3 protein: CASTAGTGGYEQYF; CDR3 DNA: TGTGCCAGCACAGCCGGGACCGGAGGCTACGAGCAGTACTTC
V gene: TRBV27; D gene: TRBD2; J gene: TRBJ2-7; CDR3 protein: CASSLTSATYEQYF; CDR3 DNA: TGTGCCAGCAGTTTGACTAGCGCAACCTACGAGCAGTACTTC
V gene: TRBV4-3; D gene: -; J gene: TRBJ2-3; CDR3 protein: CASSQDRQGATDTQYF; CDR3 DNA: TGCGCCAGCAGCCAAGATAGGCAGGGCGCCACAGATACGCAGTATTTT
V gene: TRBV15; D gene: TRBD1; J gene: TRBJ2-7; CDR3 protein: CATSRHTTGSYEQYF; CDR3 DNA: TGTGCCACCAGCAGACACACGACAGGGAGCTACGAGCAGTACTTC
V gene: TRBV29-1; D gene: -; J gene: TRBJ2-1; CDR3 protein: CSVVGEDNEQFF; CDR3 DNA: TGCAGCGTTGTGGGGGAGGACAATGAGCAGTTCTTC
V gene: TRBV2; D gene: -; J gene: TRBJ2-3; CDR3 protein: CASRPGVGTDTQYF; CDR3 DNA: TGTGCCAGCAGACCGGGAGTGGGCACAGATACGCAGTATTTT
V gene: TRBV27; D gene: TRBD1; J gene: TRBJ1-5; CDR3 protein: CASSLNRGVQPQHF; CDR3 DNA: TGTGCCAGCAGTTTAAACAGGGGGGTGCAGCCCCAGCATTTT
V gene: TRBV7-3; D gene: -; J gene: TRBJ2-1; CDR3 protein: CASSLSDYNEQFF; CDR3 DNA: TGTGCCAGCAGCTTATCAGACTACAATGAGCAGTTCTTC
V gene: TRBV29-1; D gene: -; J gene: TRBJ1-1; CDR3 protein: CSVEIGNEAFF; CDR3 DNA: TGCAGCGTTGAAATAGGAAATGAAGCTTTCTTT